The 29 T cell receptor beta chains presented below share a single source sample, sequenced in a study of cytomegalovirus exposure and HLA in healthy donors. It was with 60 Vbeta and 13 Jbeta primers that the PCR ran. Method: immunoSEQ multiplex PCR; TCRdb's copy keeps in-frame clones and lacks some. The sample has 70,000 to 85,000 clones; over 55% are singletons. The specimen was PBMCs. These receptors all stem from a man aged 30 to 45 in good health and CMV-seropositive.

Only a few counts were recorded for this clone. The rearrangement uses TRBV21-1 and TRBJ2-7; the table's D call TRBD1 went unverified against the DNA. TRBV21-1 is classified as a pseudogene. The CDR3 is made up of 17 amino acids. This CDR3 reads CASNSPVSRRNSYEQYF. As DNA, the CDR3 is TGTGCCAGCAACAGCCCCGTTAGTCGACGAAACTCCTACGAGCAGTACTTC.

This chain connects TRBV27 to TRBJ2-7; 8 positions agree with TRBD1. The J segment lost 3 bases and the V segment lost 5 bases, leaving 9 bases of the junction unmatched. Germline V lookup: CDR1 MNHEY, CDR2 SMNVEV (reference sequence). CDR3 size: 15 residues. This CDR3 reads CASSPNPGTGYEQYF. Here the CDR3 DNA reads TGTGCCAGCAGTCCTAACCCCGGGACAGGCTACGAGCAGTACTTC.

The gene calls are TRBV27 and TRBJ2-3, with D possibly TRBD1 on 6 matching bases. V gave up 0 bases and J gave up 2 bases, with 15 bases separating them. The germline gives CDR1 MNHEY, CDR2 SMNVEV (reference sequence). The CDR3 is made up of 17 amino acids. This CDR3 reads CASSLSSRTAITDTQYF. In nucleotides, the CDR3 is TGTGCCAGCAGTTTATCCTCGCGGACAGCCATCACAGATACGCAGTATTTT.

A remark on this clone: The junction departs from germline at one end; a sequencing error may be responsible. The rearrangement uses TRBV7-9 and TRBJ2-2, with D perhaps TRBD1 (5 bases). From germline, CDR1 is SEHNR and CDR2 FQNEAQ (reference sequence). This CDR3 spans 18 amino acids. The CDR3 DNA follows: TGTTCCAGCAGCTTATGGGGCCAACGACGGGCGAACACCGGGGAGCTGTTTTTT. Encoded protein: CSSSLWGQRRANTGELFF.

The chain has TRBV5-6 and TRBJ1-1; TRBD1 matches at 7 bases. CDR1 SGHDT and CDR2 YYEEEE come from the germline V gene. Trimming took 2 bases from V and 0 from J; bases not matched to a gene: 4. The length of the CDR3 is 15 residues. This chain's CDR3 is CASSFPDRVNTEAFF. The CDR3 DNA reads TGTGCCAGCAGCTTCCCTGACAGGGTGAACACTGAAGCTTTCTTT.

The rearrangement joins TRBV5-1 to TRBJ2-2; 7 bases map to TRBD1. The length of the CDR3 is 16 residues. Germline V gives CDR1 SGHRS, CDR2 YFSETQ. V lost 4 bases and J lost 0; bases outside the gene matches: 6. CDR3 protein: CASSRDSPSNTGELFF. Here the CDR3 DNA reads TGCGCCAGCAGCCGGGACAGCCCATCGAACACCGGGGAGCTGTTTTTT.

The rearrangement uses TRBV2 and TRBJ2-5, with D possibly TRBD1 on 5 matching bases. This CDR3 comprises 12 residues. Germline CDR1 reads SNHLY; CDR2 reads FYNNEI. The germline V and J ends were trimmed by 2 bases and 4 bases, with 5 bases remaining between them. CDR3 residues: CASSERGETQYF. For the CDR3, the DNA is TGTGCCAGCAGTGAAAGGGGAGAGACCCAGTACTTC.

V gene TRBV4-2 combines with J gene TRBJ2-2; 10 bases align to TRBD2. V trimming: 1 base; J trimming: 4 bases; junction bases outside the gene matches: 6. The germline V gene has CDR1 LGHNA and CDR2 YNFKEQ. The CDR3 is 17 residues long. The CDR3 region is CASSQVGAGGPTGELFF. The DNA of the CDR3 is TGTGCCAGCAGCCAAGTAGGAGCGGGGGGGCCCACCGGGGAGCTGTTTTTT.

There are a few counts of this clone. CDR3 DNA: TGTGCCAGCAGTGGCACGGGCGGGGAGCTGTTTTTT. It translates to CASSGTGGELFF. The chain combines TRBV28 with TRBJ2-2; D is uncertain. The germline gives CDR1 MDHEN, CDR2 SYDVKM. The length of the CDR3 is 12 residues. Deletions cut 5 bases from V and 7 bases from J, with 8 bases between.

As for this clone: The junction shows a germline mismatch at one end, possibly a read error. The chain is built from TRBV7-8 and TRBJ2-5; 8 bases are a match to TRBD1. Germline CDR1 reads SGHVS; CDR2 reads FQNEAQ. The CDR3 spans 17 residues. The CDR3 DNA is TGCGCCAGCAGCTTACTTCAGGGGGCCACTAGCTGGGAGACCCAGTACTTC. It translates to CASSLLQGATSWETQYF.

The gene calls are TRBV28 and TRBJ2-3; TRBD2 matches 13 bases. V trimming: 5 bases; J trimming: 5 bases; junction bases outside the gene matches: 13. The length of the CDR3 is 18 residues. CDR1 and CDR2 (germline): MDHEN, SYDVKM. The CDR3 sequence: CASSPPTSGGPAGDTQYF. The CDR3 nucleotides read TGTGCCAGCAGTCCTCCGACTAGCGGGGGGCCTGCGGGAGATACGCAGTATTTT. The whole variable domain, filled in from reference TRBV28 and TRBJ2-3, reads DVKVTQSSRYLVKRTGEKVFLECVQDMDHENMFWYRQDPGLGLRLIYFSYDVKMKEKGDIPEGYSVSREKKERFSLILESASTNQTSMYLCASSPPTSGGPAGDTQYFGPGTRLTVL.

The chain recombines TRBV7-9 with TRBJ1-2; the D is unclear. V lost 5 bases and J 8 bases, leaving 15 bases between the germline ends. Per germline, CDR1 SEHNR and CDR2 FQNEAQ (reference sequence). The CDR3 contains 13 residues. CDR3 protein: CASSLGVGGGYTF. Here the CDR3 DNA reads TGTGCCAGCAGCCTGGGAGTAGGTGGGGGCTACACCTTC.

This clone has a single count. The chain recombines TRBV28 with TRBJ2-2; the D gene is possibly TRBD2 (5 bases). CDR3 length: 16 residues. Germline CDR1 is MDHEN and CDR2 is SYDVKM. Trimming pared 3 bases from V and 0 bases from J, leaving 11 bases between. This CDR3 reads CASSFGWGANTGELFF. CDR3 sequence (DNA): TGTGCCAGCAGTTTCGGGTGGGGAGCGAACACCGGGGAGCTGTTTTTT.

Concerning this clone: The junction departs from the called germline gene at one end, perhaps through a read error. The chain recombines TRBV6-1 with TRBJ2-7; D unclear. The CDR3 runs 14 residues. Germline-derived CDR1 and CDR2 are MNHNS and SASEGT. DNA for the CDR3: TGTGCCATCCCGTTGGGCGAGTACTCCTTCGAGCAGTACTTC. It is translated as CAIPLGEYSFEQYF.

The V call is TRBV29-1, the J call TRBJ2-3; unclear D gene. Trimming pared 4 bases from V and 0 bases from J, leaving 8 bases between. This CDR3 region has 13 residues. The germline gives CDR1 SQVTM, CDR2 ANQGSEA. The CDR3, as DNA: TGCAGCGTTGCTAGTTCTAGCACAGATACGCAGTATTTT. It yields the protein CSVASSSTDTQYF.

J is TRBJ2-7 and V is TRBV14; 8 bases align to TRBD2. From germline, CDR1 is SGHDN and CDR2 FVKESK. This CDR3 has 16 amino acids. Trimming removed 4 bases from V and 2 bases from J; junction bases left unmatched: 10. For the CDR3, the DNA is TGTGCCAGCAGCCCCGGGGTTGGTAGCGGGACCTACGAGCAGTACTTC. It translates to CASSPGVGSGTYEQYF.

A note on this clone: Other DNA sequences from this sample encode an identical CDR3 as well. The V and J genes are TRBV7-2 and TRBJ2-3, with 13 bases matching TRBD2. The germline V gene has CDR1 SGHTA and CDR2 FQGNSA. With 5 bases clipped from V and 3 bases from J, the junction kept 2 bases outside the gene matches. The CDR3 is made up of 15 amino acids. CDR3 in DNA: TGTGCCAGCAGCCGGACTAGCGGGGGTACAGATACGCAGTATTTT. It specifies CASSRTSGGTDTQYF.

Only a few counts were recorded for this clone. Other DNA sequences from this sample encode an identical CDR3 as well. The V and J genes are TRBV2 and TRBJ2-7; no definite D call. There are 10 residues in the CDR3. CDR1 and CDR2 from the germline V gene are SNHLY and FYNNEI. V was cut by 5 bases and J by 6 bases, with 5 bases left in between. CDR3 in DNA: TGTGCCAGCAGTTATTCCGAGCAGTACTTC. Translation: CASSYSEQYF. Using reference TRBV2 and TRBJ2-7 for the parts outside the CDR3, the full variable domain is EPEVTQTPSHQVTQMGQEVILRCVPISNHLYFYWYRQILGQKVEFLVSFYNNEISEKSEIFDDQFSVERPDGSNFTLKIRSTKLEDSAMYFCASSYSEQYFGPGTRLTVT.

The chain combines TRBV9 with TRBJ2-1, with 11 bases matching TRBD2. Trimming at V came to 0 bases and at J to 8 bases, leaving 7 bases not matched to a gene. CDR1 is SGDLS, CDR2 YYNGEE, per germline. CDR3 length equals 16 residues. CDR3 sequence reads: CASSVAWLAGGDEQFF. Here the CDR3 DNA reads TGTGCCAGCAGCGTAGCTTGGCTAGCGGGAGGCGATGAGCAGTTCTTC.

The CDR3 here is CASSIGQGVSTGELFF. As DNA, the CDR3 is TGTGCCAGCAGTATAGGACAGGGGGTGAGCACCGGGGAGCTGTTTTTT. The chain has TRBV5-6 and TRBJ2-2; TRBD1 aligns across 10 bases. CDR1 is SGHDT and CDR2 is YYEEEE in the germline V gene. Trimming at V came to 5 bases and at J to 4 bases, leaving 8 bases not matched to a gene. The length of the CDR3 is 16 residues.

The V gene is TRBV7-3, the J gene TRBJ2-3, with 10 bases lining up with TRBD2. This CDR3 region has 16 residues. The germline gives CDR1 SGHTA, CDR2 FQGTGA. V shed 4 bases and J 0 bases; nucleotides not matched to a gene: 4. CDR3 in amino acids: CASSSSLAGSTDTQYF. CDR3 sequence (DNA): TGTGCCAGCAGCTCTTCACTAGCGGGGAGCACAGATACGCAGTATTTT. Filled out from reference TRBV7-3 and TRBJ2-3, the complete variable domain reads GAGVSQTPSNKVTEKGKYVELRCDPISGHTALYWYRQSLGQGPEFLIYFQGTGAADDSGLPNDRFFAVRPEGSVSTLKIQRTERGDSAVYLCASSSSLAGSTDTQYFGPGTRLTVL.

This clone has just one count. The chain couples TRBV28 to TRBJ2-1; 8 bases line up with TRBD2. Germline V gene lookup returns CDR1 MDHEN and CDR2 SYDVKM. The V gene end was trimmed by 6 bases and the J gene end by 7 bases; junction bases not matched to a gene: 11. The CDR3 has 15 amino acids. The CDR3 protein is CASRVSGDGRNEQFF. CDR3 nucleotide sequence: TGTGCCAGCAGGGTTAGCGGGGACGGGCGAAATGAGCAGTTCTTC. The variable domain in full, completed from reference TRBV28 and TRBJ2-1, reads DVKVTQSSRYLVKRTGEKVFLECVQDMDHENMFWYRQDPGLGLRLIYFSYDVKMKEKGDIPEGYSVSREKKERFSLILESASTNQTSMYLCASRVSGDGRNEQFFGPGTRLTVL.

The V and J genes are TRBV15 and TRBJ2-3, with 9 bases that match TRBD1. The CDR3 extends over 15 amino acids. CDR1 and CDR2 (germline): LNHNV, YYDKDF (reference sequence). V gave up 5 bases and J gave up 4 bases; unmatched junction bases: 7. CDR3 residues: CATSGTGQGSDTQYF. The CDR3 DNA reads TGTGCCACCAGCGGAACGGGACAGGGATCAGATACGCAGTATTTT.

There are a few counts of this clone. V gene TRBV11-1 combines with J gene TRBJ2-7; TRBD2 agrees at 7 bases. Trimming took 3 bases from V and 3 from J; bases not matched to a gene: 5. Looked up from germline, CDR1 is SGHAT and CDR2 is FQDESV (reference sequence). The CDR3 contains 14 residues. The CDR3 coding sequence is TGTGCCAGCAGCTTGCGGGGGAACCACTACGAGCAGTACTTC. It is translated as CASSLRGNHYEQYF. Using reference TRBV11-1 and TRBJ2-7 for the parts outside the CDR3, the full variable domain is EAEVAQSPRYKITEKSQAVAFWCDPISGHATLYWYRQILGQGPELLVQFQDESVVDDSQLPKDRFSAERLKGVDSTLKIQPAELGDSAMYLCASSLRGNHYEQYFGPGTRLTVT.

The rearrangement links TRBV7-9 to TRBJ2-5, with D perhaps matching TRBD1 (5 bases). The CDR3 covers 16 residues. Germline-derived CDR1 and CDR2 are SEHNR and FQNEAQ (reference sequence). Trimming removed 1 base at V and 4 bases at J, with 16 bases between. This CDR3 is CASSLEGWGRRETQYF. For the CDR3, the DNA is TGTGCCAGCAGCTTAGAAGGGTGGGGCAGAAGAGAGACCCAGTACTTC.

This clone showed up just a few times. CDR3 nucleotides: TGTGCCAGTACCCCGAGCCCGGGGAGTGAGCAGTTCTTC. As protein: CASTPSPGSEQFF. The chain joins TRBV19 to TRBJ2-1, with D possibly matching TRBD2 (5 bases). The CDR3 covers 13 residues. From germline, CDR1 is LNHDA and CDR2 SQIVND (reference sequence). V was clipped by 7 bases and J by 9 bases, with 16 bases between them.

The CDR3 DNA is TGTGCCAGCAGCACACCGGGACAGGGGGCTCCAGATACGCAGTATTTT. Its protein product is CASSTPGQGAPDTQYF. The chain uses TRBV5-6 and TRBJ2-3; TRBD1 agrees at 12 bases. Per the germline V gene, CDR1 is SGHDT and CDR2 is YYEEEE. With V trimmed by 4 bases and J by 4 bases, 7 bases remained unmatched. The CDR3 runs 16 residues.

The V call is TRBV27, the J call TRBJ2-7; weak D call: TRBD2 (5 bases). This CDR3 has 15 amino acids. Trimming took off 3 bases at V and 0 bases at J, with 12 bases between the two ends. Per the germline V gene, CDR1 is MNHEY and CDR2 is SMNVEV (reference sequence). The CDR3 protein is CASSFFPGSSYEQYF. The CDR3 coding sequence is TGTGCCAGCAGTTTCTTTCCGGGATCCTCCTACGAGCAGTACTTC.

This clone was seen once. The chain combines TRBV18 with TRBJ1-5; D gene unclear. The V and J ends lost 1 base and 6 bases respectively, with 10 bases between them. The V gene's germline CDR1 is KGHSH and CDR2 LQKENI. CDR3 length equals 14 residues. The CDR3 protein is CASSPLDATQPQHF. CDR3 DNA: TGTGCCAGCTCACCACTAGATGCCACTCAGCCCCAGCATTTT. The full variable domain, completed using reference TRBV18 and TRBJ1-5, is NAGVMQNPRHLVRRRGQEARLRCSPMKGHSHVYWYRQLPEEGLKFMVYLQKENIIDESGMPKERFSAEFPKEGPSILRIQQVVRGDSAAYFCASSPLDATQPQHFGDGTRLSIL.